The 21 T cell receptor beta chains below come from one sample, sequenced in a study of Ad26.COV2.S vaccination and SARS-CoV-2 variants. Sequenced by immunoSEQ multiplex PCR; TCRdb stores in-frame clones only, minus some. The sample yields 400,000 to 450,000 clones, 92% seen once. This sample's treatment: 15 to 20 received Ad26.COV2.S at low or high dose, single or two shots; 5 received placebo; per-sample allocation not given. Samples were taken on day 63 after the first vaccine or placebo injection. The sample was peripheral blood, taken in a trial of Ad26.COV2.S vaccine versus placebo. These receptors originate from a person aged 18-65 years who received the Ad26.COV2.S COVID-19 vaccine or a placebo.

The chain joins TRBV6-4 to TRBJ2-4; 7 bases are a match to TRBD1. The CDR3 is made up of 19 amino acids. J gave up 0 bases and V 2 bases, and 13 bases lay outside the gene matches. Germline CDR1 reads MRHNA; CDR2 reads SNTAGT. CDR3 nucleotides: TGTGCCAGCAGTGACAGGGTATACACAGGGGTAAGAGCCAAAAACATTCAGTACTTC. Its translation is CASSDRVYTGVRAKNIQYF.

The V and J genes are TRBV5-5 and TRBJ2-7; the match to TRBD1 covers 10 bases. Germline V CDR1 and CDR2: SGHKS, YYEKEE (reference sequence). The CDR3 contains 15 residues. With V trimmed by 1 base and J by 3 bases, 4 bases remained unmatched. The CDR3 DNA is TGTGCCAGCAGCTTGTATTGGACAGGGGGCTACGAGCAGTACTTC. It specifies CASSLYWTGGYEQYF.

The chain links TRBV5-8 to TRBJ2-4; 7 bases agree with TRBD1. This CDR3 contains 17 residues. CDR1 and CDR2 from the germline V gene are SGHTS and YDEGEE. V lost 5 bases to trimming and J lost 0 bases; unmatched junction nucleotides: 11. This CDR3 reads CASSQNRGVLAKNIQYF. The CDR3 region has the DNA TGTGCCAGCAGTCAGAACAGGGGCGTCCTAGCCAAAAACATTCAGTACTTC.

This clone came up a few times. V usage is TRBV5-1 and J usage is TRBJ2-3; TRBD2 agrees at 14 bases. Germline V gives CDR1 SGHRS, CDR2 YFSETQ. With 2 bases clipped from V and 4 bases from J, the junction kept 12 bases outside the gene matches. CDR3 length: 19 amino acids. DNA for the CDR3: TGCGCCAGCAGCTTCCCGGGACTAGCGGGGGCTACTTCCCCAGATACGCAGTATTTT. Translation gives CASSFPGLAGATSPDTQYF.

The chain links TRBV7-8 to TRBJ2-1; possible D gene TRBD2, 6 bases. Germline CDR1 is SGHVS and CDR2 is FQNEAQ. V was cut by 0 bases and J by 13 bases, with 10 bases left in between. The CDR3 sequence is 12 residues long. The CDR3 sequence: CASSLARDLQFF. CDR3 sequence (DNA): TGTGCCAGCAGCTTAGCCCGGGACTTACAGTTCTTC.

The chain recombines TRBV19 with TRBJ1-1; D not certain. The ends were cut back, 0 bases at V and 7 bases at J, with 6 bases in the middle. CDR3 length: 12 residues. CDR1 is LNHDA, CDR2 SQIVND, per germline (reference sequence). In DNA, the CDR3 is TGTGCCAGTAGTATAGATCGGGATGAAGCTTTCTTT. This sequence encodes CASSIDRDEAFF.

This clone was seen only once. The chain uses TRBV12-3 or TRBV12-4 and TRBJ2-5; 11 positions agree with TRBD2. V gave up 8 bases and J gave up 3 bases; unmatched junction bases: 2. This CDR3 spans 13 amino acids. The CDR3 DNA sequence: TGTGCCAGCCTAGCGGGGGGTGAAGAGACCCAGTACTTC. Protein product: CASLAGGEETQYF.

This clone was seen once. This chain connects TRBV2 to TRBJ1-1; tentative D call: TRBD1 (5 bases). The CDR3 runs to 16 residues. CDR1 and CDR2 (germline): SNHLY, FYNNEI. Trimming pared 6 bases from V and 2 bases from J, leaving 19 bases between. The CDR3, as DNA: TGTGCCAGCAGACCGCCAAGGTCCGGGGGAAACACTGAAGCTTTCTTT. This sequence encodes CASRPPRSGGNTEAFF.

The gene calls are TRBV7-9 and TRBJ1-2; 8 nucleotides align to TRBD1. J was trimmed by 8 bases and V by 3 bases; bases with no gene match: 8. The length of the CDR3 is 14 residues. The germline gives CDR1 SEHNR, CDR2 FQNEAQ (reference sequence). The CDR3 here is CASSFGDRSSGYTF. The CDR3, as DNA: TGTGCCAGCAGCTTTGGGGACAGGTCTAGCGGCTACACCTTC.

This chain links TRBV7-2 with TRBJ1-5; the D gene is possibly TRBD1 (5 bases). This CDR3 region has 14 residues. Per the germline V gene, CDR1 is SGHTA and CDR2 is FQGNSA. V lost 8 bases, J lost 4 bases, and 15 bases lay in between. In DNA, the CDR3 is TGTGCCAGCGCCAGTCCGGGGGGGAATCAGCCCCAGCATTTT. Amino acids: CASASPGGNQPQHF.

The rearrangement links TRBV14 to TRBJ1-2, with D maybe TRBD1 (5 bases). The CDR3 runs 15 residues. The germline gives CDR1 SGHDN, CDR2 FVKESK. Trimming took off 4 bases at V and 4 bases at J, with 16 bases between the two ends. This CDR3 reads CASSPGGVTVYGYTF. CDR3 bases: TGTGCCAGCAGCCCTGGAGGAGTGACAGTCTATGGCTACACCTTC.

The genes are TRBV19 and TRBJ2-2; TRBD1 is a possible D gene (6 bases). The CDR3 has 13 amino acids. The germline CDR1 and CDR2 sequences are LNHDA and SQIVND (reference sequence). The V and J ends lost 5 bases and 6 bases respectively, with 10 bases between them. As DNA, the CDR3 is TGTGCCAGTAGTCTACAGGGACCCGGGGAGCTGTTTTTT. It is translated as CASSLQGPGELFF.

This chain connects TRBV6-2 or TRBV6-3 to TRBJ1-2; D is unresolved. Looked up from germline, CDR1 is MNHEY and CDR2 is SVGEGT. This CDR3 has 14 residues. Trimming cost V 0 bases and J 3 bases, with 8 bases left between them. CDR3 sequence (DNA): TGTGCCAGCAGTTACTCCGGACGGTACTATGGCTACACCTTC. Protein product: CASSYSGRYYGYTF.

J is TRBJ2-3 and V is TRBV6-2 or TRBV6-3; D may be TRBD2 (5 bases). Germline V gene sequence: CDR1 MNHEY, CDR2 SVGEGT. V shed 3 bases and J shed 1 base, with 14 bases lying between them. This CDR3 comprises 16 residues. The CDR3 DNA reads TGTGCCAGCAGTTATCCTCAGATCGGGGGCACAGATACGCAGTATTTT. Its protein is CASSYPQIGGTDTQYF.

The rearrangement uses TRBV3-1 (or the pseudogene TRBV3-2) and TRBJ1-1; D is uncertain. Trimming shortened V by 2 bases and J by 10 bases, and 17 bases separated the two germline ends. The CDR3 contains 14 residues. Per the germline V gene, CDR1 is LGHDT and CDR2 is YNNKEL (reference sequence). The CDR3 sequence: CASSQYFFGLGAFF. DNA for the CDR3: TGTGCCAGCAGCCAATATTTTTTCGGGTTAGGAGCTTTCTTT.

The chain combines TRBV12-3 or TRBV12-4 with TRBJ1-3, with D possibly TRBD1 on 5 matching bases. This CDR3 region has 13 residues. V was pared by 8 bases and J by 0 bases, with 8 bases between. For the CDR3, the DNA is TGTGCCAGCCGACAGAACTCTGGAAACACCATATATTTT. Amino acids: CASRQNSGNTIYF.

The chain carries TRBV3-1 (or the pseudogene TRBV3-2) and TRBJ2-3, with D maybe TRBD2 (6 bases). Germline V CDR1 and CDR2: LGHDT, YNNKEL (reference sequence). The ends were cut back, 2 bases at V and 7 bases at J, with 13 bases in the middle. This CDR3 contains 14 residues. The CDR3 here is CASSQQTGDHTQYF. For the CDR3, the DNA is TGTGCCAGCAGCCAACAGACGGGGGACCATACGCAGTATTTT.

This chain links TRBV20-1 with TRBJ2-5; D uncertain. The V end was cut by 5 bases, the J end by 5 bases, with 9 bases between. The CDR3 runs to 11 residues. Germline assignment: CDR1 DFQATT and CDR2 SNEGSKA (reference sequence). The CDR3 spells CSAGPGETQYF. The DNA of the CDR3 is TGCAGTGCTGGCCCCGGGGAGACCCAGTACTTC.

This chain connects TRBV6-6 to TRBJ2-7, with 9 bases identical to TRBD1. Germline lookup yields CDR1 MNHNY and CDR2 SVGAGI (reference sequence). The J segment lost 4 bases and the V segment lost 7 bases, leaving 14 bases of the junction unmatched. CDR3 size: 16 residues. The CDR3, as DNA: TGTGCCAGCAAAGGATCCACCAACAGGGGGCAGTACGAGCAGTACTTC. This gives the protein CASKGSTNRGQYEQYF.

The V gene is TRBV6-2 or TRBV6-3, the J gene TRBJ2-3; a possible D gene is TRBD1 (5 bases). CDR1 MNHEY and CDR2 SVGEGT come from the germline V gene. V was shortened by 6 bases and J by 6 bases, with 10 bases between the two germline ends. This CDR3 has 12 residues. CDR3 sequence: CASSQGGDTQYF. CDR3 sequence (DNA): TGTGCCAGCAGCCAGGGTGGTGATACGCAGTATTTT.

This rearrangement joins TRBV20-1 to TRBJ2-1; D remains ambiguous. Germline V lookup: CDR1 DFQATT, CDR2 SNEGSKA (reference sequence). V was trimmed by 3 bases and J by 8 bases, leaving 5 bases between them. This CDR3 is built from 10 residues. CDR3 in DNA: TGCAGTGCTAGCGAGCATGAGCAGTTCTTC. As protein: CSASEHEQFF.